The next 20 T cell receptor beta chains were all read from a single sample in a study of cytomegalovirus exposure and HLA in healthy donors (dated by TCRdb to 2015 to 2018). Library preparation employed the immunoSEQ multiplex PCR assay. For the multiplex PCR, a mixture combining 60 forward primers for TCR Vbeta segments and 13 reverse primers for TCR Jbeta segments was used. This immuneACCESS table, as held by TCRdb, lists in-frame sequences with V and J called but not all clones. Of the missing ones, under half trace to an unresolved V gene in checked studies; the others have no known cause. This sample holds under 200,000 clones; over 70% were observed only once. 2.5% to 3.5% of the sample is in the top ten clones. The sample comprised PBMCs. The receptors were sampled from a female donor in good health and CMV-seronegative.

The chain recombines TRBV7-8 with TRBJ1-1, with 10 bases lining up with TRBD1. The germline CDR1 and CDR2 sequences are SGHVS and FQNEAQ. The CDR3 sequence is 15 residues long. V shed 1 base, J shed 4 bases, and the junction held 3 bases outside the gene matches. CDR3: CASSLGDRGSTEAFF. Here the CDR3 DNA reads TGTGCCAGCAGCTTAGGGGACAGGGGAAGCACTGAAGCTTTCTTT.

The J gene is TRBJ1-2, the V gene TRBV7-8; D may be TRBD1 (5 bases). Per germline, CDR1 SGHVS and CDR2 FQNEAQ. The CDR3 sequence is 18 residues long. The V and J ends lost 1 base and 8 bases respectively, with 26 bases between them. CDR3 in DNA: TGTGCCAGCAGCTTAGGGGGAGGTGGTTGGGTAGGGGAGGACGGCTACACCTTC. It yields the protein CASSLGGGGWVGEDGYTF.

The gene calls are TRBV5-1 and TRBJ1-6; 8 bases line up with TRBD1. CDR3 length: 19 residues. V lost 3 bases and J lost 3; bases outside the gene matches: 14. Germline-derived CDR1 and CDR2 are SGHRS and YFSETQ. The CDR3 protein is CASSSLSLTGEDYNSPLHF. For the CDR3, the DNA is TGCGCCAGCAGCTCCCTCTCCTTGACAGGGGAAGACTATAATTCACCCCTCCACTTT.

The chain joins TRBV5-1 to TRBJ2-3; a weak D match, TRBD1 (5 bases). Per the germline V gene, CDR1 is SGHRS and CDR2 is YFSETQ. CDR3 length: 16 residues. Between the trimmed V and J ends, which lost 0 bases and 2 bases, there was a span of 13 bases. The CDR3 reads CASSLEGRDYTDTQYF. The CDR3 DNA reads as TGCGCCAGCAGCTTGGAAGGCAGGGATTACACAGATACGCAGTATTTT. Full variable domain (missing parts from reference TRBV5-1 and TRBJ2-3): KAGVTQTPRYLIKTRGQQVTLSCSPISGHRSVSWYQQTPGQGLQFLFEYFSETQRNKGNFPGRFSGRQFSNSRSEMNVSTLELGDSALYLCASSLEGRDYTDTQYFGPGTRLTVL.

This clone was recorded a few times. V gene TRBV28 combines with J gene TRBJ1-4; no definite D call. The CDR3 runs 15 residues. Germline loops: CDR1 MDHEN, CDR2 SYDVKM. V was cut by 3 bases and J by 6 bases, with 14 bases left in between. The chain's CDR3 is CASSFPTGSDEKLFF. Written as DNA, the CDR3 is TGTGCCAGCAGTTTTCCTACGGGGTCGGATGAAAAACTGTTTTTT.

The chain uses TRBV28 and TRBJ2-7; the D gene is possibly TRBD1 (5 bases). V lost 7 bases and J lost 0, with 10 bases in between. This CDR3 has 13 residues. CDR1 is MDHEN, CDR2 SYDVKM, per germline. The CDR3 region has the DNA TGTGCCAGCACCGACAGTTCCTCCTACGAGCAGTACTTC. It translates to CASTDSSSYEQYF.

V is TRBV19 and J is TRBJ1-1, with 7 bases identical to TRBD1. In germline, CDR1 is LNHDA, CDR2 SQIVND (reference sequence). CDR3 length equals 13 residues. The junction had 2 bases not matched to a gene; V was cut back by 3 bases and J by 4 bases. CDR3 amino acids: CASSIPGGTEAFF. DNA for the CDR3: TGTGCCAGTAGTATCCCAGGGGGCACTGAAGCTTTCTTT.

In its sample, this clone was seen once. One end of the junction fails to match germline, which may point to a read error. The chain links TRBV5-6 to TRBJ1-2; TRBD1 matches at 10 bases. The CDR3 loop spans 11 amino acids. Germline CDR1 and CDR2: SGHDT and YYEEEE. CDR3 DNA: TGTGCCAGCAGCTTGGATGGGACAGGGGACTTC. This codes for CASSLDGTGDF.

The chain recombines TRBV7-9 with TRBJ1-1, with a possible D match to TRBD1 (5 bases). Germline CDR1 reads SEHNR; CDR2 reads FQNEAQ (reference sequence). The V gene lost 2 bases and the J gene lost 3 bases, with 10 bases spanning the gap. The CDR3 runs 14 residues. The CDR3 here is CASSLSRVDTEAFF. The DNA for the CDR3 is TGTGCCAGCAGCTTAAGCAGGGTAGACACTGAAGCTTTCTTT.

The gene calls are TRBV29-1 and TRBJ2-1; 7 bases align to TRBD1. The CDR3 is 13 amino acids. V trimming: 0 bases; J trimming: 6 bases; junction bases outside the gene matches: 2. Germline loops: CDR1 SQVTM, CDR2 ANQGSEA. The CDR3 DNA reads TGCAGCGTTGAAGAAAGGACAGGCAATGAGCAGTTCTTC. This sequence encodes CSVEERTGNEQFF.

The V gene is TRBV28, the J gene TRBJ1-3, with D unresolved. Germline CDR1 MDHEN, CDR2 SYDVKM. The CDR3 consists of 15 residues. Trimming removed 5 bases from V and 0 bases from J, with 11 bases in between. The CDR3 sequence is CASSSRTFSGNTIYF. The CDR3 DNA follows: TGTGCCAGCAGTAGCAGGACTTTCTCTGGAAACACCATATATTTT.

The CDR3 sequence is CASSLGLGASGNTIYF. In DNA form, the CDR3 reads TGTGCCAGCAGCTTAGGGCTAGGGGCCTCTGGAAACACCATATATTTT. This sequence joins TRBV7-2 and TRBJ1-3; maybe TRBD1 (5 bases). This CDR3 is built from 16 residues. The V end was cut by 1 base, the J end by 0 bases, with 10 bases between. From germline, CDR1 is SGHTA and CDR2 FQGNSA.

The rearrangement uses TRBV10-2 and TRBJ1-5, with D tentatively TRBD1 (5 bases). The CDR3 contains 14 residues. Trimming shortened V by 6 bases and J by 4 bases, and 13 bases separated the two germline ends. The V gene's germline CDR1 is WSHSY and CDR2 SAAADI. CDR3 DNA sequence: TGCGCCAGCAGCCCCACAGGCTCTAATCAGCCCCAGCATTTT. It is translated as CASSPTGSNQPQHF.

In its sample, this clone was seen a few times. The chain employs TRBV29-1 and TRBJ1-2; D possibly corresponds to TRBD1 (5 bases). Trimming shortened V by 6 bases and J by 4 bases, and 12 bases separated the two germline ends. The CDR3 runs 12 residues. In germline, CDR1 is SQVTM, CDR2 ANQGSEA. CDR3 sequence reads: CSVTYTGYGYTF. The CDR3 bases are TGCAGCGTGACCTATACAGGCTATGGCTACACCTTC.

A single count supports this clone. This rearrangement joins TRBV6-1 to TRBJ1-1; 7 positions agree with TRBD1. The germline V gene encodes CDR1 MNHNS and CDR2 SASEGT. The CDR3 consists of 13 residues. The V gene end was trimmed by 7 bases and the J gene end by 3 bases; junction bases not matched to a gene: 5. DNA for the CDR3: TGTGCCAGCAACAGGGGCCCCGACACTGAAGCTTTCTTT. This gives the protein CASNRGPDTEAFF.

CDR3 protein: CASSDEGVTYNEQFF. DNA of the CDR3: TGTGCCAGCAGTGACGAGGGAGTGACCTACAATGAGCAGTTCTTC. The chain carries TRBV6-1 and TRBJ2-1, with D possibly being TRBD2 (5 bases). Trimming left V 3 bases short and J 2 bases short, with 11 bases between. CDR1 and CDR2 (germline): MNHNS, SASEGT. This CDR3 region has 15 residues.

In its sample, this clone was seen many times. CDR3 nucleotides: TGTGCCAGTAGTATAGTACAGACGAACACTGAAGCTTTCTTT. Its protein product is CASSIVQTNTEAFF. The chain uses TRBV19 and TRBJ1-1; D is ambiguous. Trimming pared 1 base from V and 1 base from J, leaving 7 bases between. The CDR3 contains 14 residues. Germline CDR1 and CDR2: LNHDA and SQIVND (reference sequence).

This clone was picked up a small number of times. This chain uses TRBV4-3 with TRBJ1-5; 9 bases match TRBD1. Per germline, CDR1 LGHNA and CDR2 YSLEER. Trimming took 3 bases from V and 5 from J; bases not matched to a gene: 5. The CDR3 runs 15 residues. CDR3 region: CASSQGTGPHQPQHF. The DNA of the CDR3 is TGCGCCAGCAGCCAGGGGACAGGGCCGCATCAGCCCCAGCATTTT.

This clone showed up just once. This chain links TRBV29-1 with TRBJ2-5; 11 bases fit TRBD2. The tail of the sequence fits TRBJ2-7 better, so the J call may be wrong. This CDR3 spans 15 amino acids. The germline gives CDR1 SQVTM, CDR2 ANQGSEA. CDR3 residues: CSVEEASGRRYEQYF. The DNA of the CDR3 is TGCAGCGTTGAAGAGGCTAGCGGGAGGAGGTACGAGCAGTACTTC.

DNA of the CDR3: TGTGCCAGCAGTGAACCAGTGACCCGGACAGTGAGGGGCGAGACCCAGTACTTC. This gives the protein CASSEPVTRTVRGETQYF. V and J are TRBV6-1 and TRBJ2-5; D perhaps matches TRBD1 (6 bases). V was trimmed by 2 bases and J by 5 bases, leaving 24 bases between them. The CDR3 is made up of 18 amino acids. CDR1 and CDR2 (germline): MNHNS, SASEGT.